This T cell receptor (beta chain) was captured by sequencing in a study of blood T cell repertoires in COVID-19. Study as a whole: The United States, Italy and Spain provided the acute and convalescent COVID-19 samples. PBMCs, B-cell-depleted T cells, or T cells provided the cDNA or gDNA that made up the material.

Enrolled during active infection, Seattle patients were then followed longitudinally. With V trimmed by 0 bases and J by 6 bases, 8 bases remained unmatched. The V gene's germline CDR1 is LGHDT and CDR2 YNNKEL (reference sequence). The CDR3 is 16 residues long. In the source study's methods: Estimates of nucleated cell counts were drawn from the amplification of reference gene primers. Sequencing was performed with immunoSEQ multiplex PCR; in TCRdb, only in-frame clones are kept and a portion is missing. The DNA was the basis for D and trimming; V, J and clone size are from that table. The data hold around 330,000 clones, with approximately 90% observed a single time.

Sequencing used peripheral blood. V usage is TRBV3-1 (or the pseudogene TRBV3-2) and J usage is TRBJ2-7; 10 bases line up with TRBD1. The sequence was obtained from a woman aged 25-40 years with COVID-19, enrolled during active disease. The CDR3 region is CASSQDWDRGRVEQYF. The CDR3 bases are TGTGCCAGCAGCCAAGACTGGGACAGGGGAAGGGTCGAGCAGTACTTC.